These 27 T cell receptor beta chains share one sample of origin, sequenced in a study of blood T cell repertoires in COVID-19. The data were produced by immunoSEQ multiplex PCR, yet TCRdb's version contains in-frame clones alone and is incomplete. The repertoire holds 300,000 to 350,000 clones, approximately 91% seen once, with almost 4% in the top ten. The specimen was PBMCs or T cells enriched from blood (not recorded which). The source of these receptors is a woman aged 25-40 years who had been exposed to COVID-19.

The count of this clone is one. CDR3 protein: CASSLAAVPRDGYTF. The CDR3 DNA reads TGCGCCAGCAGCTTGGCCGCGGTCCCTAGAGATGGCTACACCTTC. The chain joins TRBV5-1 to TRBJ1-2; no reliable D call. Germline V gene data show CDR1 as SGHRS and CDR2 as YFSETQ. The V end lost 0 bases, the J end lost 6 bases, and 15 bases lay between the germline ends. CDR3 length equals 15 residues. Full variable domain (rest looked up from reference TRBV5-1 and TRBJ1-2): KAGVTQTPRYLIKTRGQQVTLSCSPISGHRSVSWYQQTPGQGLQFLFEYFSETQRNKGNFPGRFSGRQFSNSRSEMNVSTLELGDSALYLCASSLAAVPRDGYTFGSGTRLTVV.

About this clone itself: The sample contains more than one DNA sequence encoding this CDR3. V gene TRBV11-2 combines with J gene TRBJ1-2, with no clear D. The CDR3 is made up of 12 amino acids. V dropped 5 bases and J dropped 7 bases, with 11 bases sitting between them. CDR1 and CDR2 (germline): SGHAT, FQNNGV. This CDR3 is CASSPRRSGYTF. The CDR3 bases are TGTGCCAGCAGCCCCCGGCGGTCTGGCTACACCTTC.

This clone has a single count. The genes are TRBV10-3 and TRBJ1-6, with 7 positions matching TRBD1. Germline CDR1 ENHRY, CDR2 SYGVKD. Trimming took 4 bases from V and 5 from J; bases not matched to a gene: 5. This CDR3 has 15 residues. CDR3 region: CAISALDRDNSPLHF. CDR3 nucleotide sequence: TGTGCCATCAGTGCCCTTGACAGGGATAATTCACCCCTCCACTTT.

The chain joins TRBV27 to TRBJ2-3; perhaps TRBD1 as D (5 bases). CDR1 is MNHEY, CDR2 SMNVEV, per germline (reference sequence). This CDR3 is built from 15 residues. The germline V and J ends were trimmed by 4 bases and 1 base, with 12 bases remaining between them. Here the CDR3 reads CASSSGLWGTDTQYF. The CDR3 DNA reads as TGTGCCAGCAGTTCAGGGTTGTGGGGCACAGATACGCAGTATTTT.

The chain is built from TRBV11-1 and TRBJ1-1, with 10 positions matching TRBD1. CDR3 length: 14 residues. The germline V gene encodes CDR1 SGHAT and CDR2 FQDESV (reference sequence). The trim removed 5 bases at V and 6 bases at J, leaving 6 bases unmatched. The CDR3 is CASSVGQGKSEAFF. CDR3 bases: TGTGCCAGCAGCGTGGGACAGGGGAAATCTGAAGCTTTCTTT.

This sequence joins TRBV4-2 and TRBJ1-5; TRBD1 aligns across 7 bases. Germline V gene lookup returns CDR1 LGHNA and CDR2 YNFKEQ. The V segment lost 4 bases and the J segment 6 bases; nucleotides outside the gene matches: 6. The CDR3 covers 14 residues. CDR3 sequence reads: CASSLAGGGQPQHF. The DNA of the CDR3 is TGTGCCAGCAGCCTGGCAGGGGGTGGTCAGCCCCAGCATTTT.

V usage is TRBV11-2 and J usage is TRBJ2-1, with D possibly matching TRBD1 (6 bases). The V and J ends lost 1 base and 1 base respectively, with 20 bases between them. The germline V gene encodes CDR1 SGHAT and CDR2 FQNNGV. CDR3 length: 19 residues. CDR3 coding DNA: TGTGCCAGCAGCTTAGGGGACACCCGGAGCTCGGGGTCCTACAATGAGCAGTTCTTC. It codes for CASSLGDTRSSGSYNEQFF.

A single count supports this clone. The chain carries TRBV5-1 and TRBJ2-1, with TRBD2 matching over 11 bases. From germline, CDR1 is SGHRS and CDR2 YFSETQ. V lost 4 bases to trimming and J lost 5 bases; unmatched junction nucleotides: 20. This CDR3 spans 20 amino acids. In DNA, the CDR3 is TGCGCCAGCAGCCTGCGATACGGAAGACTAGCGGGGAAAGCTAACAATGAGCAGTTCTTC. It codes for CASSLRYGRLAGKANNEQFF.

This chain joins TRBV5-4 and TRBJ2-3; 10 bases match TRBD2. Per germline, CDR1 SGHNT and CDR2 YYREEE (reference sequence). V was pared by 2 bases and J by 1 base, with 4 bases of the junction left unmatched. The CDR3 has 16 amino acids. The DNA of the CDR3 is TGTGCCAGCAGCTTCTACCTAGCGGGGGGCACAGATACGCAGTATTTT. Residues: CASSFYLAGGTDTQYF. Looking up the rest from reference TRBV5-4 and TRBJ2-3 gives the full variable domain: ETGVTQSPTHLIKTRGQQVTLRCSSQSGHNTVSWYQQALGQGPQFIFQYYREEENGRGNFPPRFSGLQFPNYSSELNVNALELDDSALYLCASSFYLAGGTDTQYFGPGTRLTVL.

J is TRBJ2-7 and V is TRBV5-1; no definite D call. Trimming cost V 7 bases and J 0 bases, with 5 bases left between them. Germline CDR1 is SGHRS and CDR2 is YFSETQ. The CDR3 extends over 11 amino acids. The CDR3 coding sequence is TGCGCCAGCGGTAGCTCCTACGAGCAGTACTTC. The encoded protein is CASGSSYEQYF.

V gene TRBV4-1 combines with J gene TRBJ2-5; D unresolved. Germline-derived CDR1 and CDR2 are MGHRA and YSYEKL. V shed 0 bases and J shed 1 base, with 9 bases lying between them. The CDR3 sequence is 15 residues long. CDR3 protein: CASSQEQVTQETQYF. The DNA of the CDR3 is TGCGCCAGCAGCCAAGAGCAGGTTACCCAAGAGACCCAGTACTTC.

The gene calls are TRBV2 and TRBJ2-1; 7 bases are a match to TRBD1. The length of the CDR3 is 15 residues. CDR1 is SNHLY and CDR2 is FYNNEI in the germline V gene. V lost 4 bases and J lost 2; bases outside the gene matches: 5. CDR3 nucleotide sequence: TGTGCCAGCAGTGCCGAGGGGGCCACCTACAATGAGCAGTTCTTC. Protein: CASSAEGATYNEQFF.

V usage is TRBV27 and J usage is TRBJ2-7; a weak D match, TRBD2 (5 bases). Trimming left V 8 bases short and J 2 bases short, with 13 bases between. CDR3 length equals 13 residues. The germline V gene encodes CDR1 MNHEY and CDR2 SMNVEV (reference sequence). CDR3 DNA: TGTGCCAGCGGTCCGGGAAATACCTACGAGCAGTACTTC. Protein product: CASGPGNTYEQYF.

The V and J genes are TRBV12-3 or TRBV12-4 and TRBJ2-1; perhaps TRBD2 as D (5 bases). The CDR3 has 11 amino acids. The V end lost 5 bases, the J end lost 13 bases, and 12 bases lay between the germline ends. CDR3 amino acids: CASSLGEGQFF. The DNA for the CDR3 is TGTGCCAGCAGTCTCGGAGAGGGCCAGTTCTTC.

Comment on this clone: The junction differs from germline at one of its ends, possibly a read error. The chain combines TRBV12-3 or TRBV12-4 with TRBJ1-2, with 8 bases matching TRBD1. CDR3 length: 12 residues. CDR3 nucleotides: TGTGCCAGCAGTCCCGGACAGGGCCGTCTCCACTTC. Translating it yields CASSPGQGRLHF.

This sequence joins TRBV11-2 and TRBJ2-2, with 8 nucleotides matching TRBD2. This CDR3 is 15 amino acids long. CDR1 and CDR2 (germline): SGHAT, FQNNGV. The V segment lost 5 bases and the J segment 2 bases; nucleotides outside the gene matches: 4. The CDR3 DNA follows: TGTGCCAGCAGCACCTGGACTAGCAACACCGGGGAGCTGTTTTTT. Its protein is CASSTWTSNTGELFF.

This chain joins TRBV6-8 and TRBJ1-1; 8 bases line up with TRBD1. Germline CDR1 reads MNHGY; CDR2 reads SAAAGT. V was pared by 0 bases and J by 7 bases, with 7 bases of the junction left unmatched. The CDR3 covers 15 residues. CDR3 nucleotide sequence: TGTGCCAGCAGTTACTCGAGAGGACAGGGCCTTGAAGCTTTCTTT. Amino acid sequence: CASSYSRGQGLEAFF.

The chain links TRBV9 to TRBJ2-5; D possibly corresponds to TRBD2 (6 bases). The length of the CDR3 is 15 residues. From germline, CDR1 is SGDLS and CDR2 YYNGEE. V gave up 0 bases and J gave up 1 base, with 10 bases separating them. The CDR3 loop is CASSVAGGLQETQYF. The CDR3 DNA follows: TGTGCCAGCAGCGTAGCTGGGGGACTCCAAGAGACCCAGTACTTC.

This clone has only one observation. The CDR3 spells CASSFGTSGGYNEQFF. Here the CDR3 DNA reads TGTGCCAGCAGCTTCGGGACTAGCGGGGGTTACAATGAGCAGTTCTTC. The chain employs TRBV11-2 and TRBJ2-1, with 14 bases aligning to TRBD2. CDR1 SGHAT and CDR2 FQNNGV come from the germline V gene. The CDR3 is 16 amino acids. J lost 4 bases, V lost 3 bases, and 2 bases had no gene match.

The J gene is TRBJ2-1, the V gene TRBV9, with D perhaps TRBD2 (6 bases). This CDR3 region has 16 residues. V lost 3 bases and J lost 5, with 18 bases in between. Germline CDR1 is SGDLS and CDR2 is YYNGEE. The CDR3 bases are TGTGCCAGCAGCGCTCCGGGACTTAGCGGCCACAATGAGCAGTTCTTC. Translation: CASSAPGLSGHNEQFF. Variable domain in full (rest from reference TRBV9 and TRBJ2-1): DSGVTQTPKHLITATGQRVTLRCSPRSGDLSVYWYQQSLDQGLQFLIQYYNGEERAKGNILERFSAQQFPDLHSELNLSSLELGDSALYFCASSAPGLSGHNEQFFGPGTRLTVL.

The genes are TRBV27 and TRBJ1-4; the D is unclear. Germline V gives CDR1 MNHEY, CDR2 SMNVEV (reference sequence). The ends were cut back, 2 bases at V and 8 bases at J, with 15 bases in the middle. The CDR3 is made up of 15 amino acids. CDR3 DNA sequence: TGTGCCAGCAGTTTAAGCGGGGAGTCCATGGAAAAACTGTTTTTT. As protein: CASSLSGESMEKLFF.

This chain links TRBV9 with TRBJ2-3, with TRBD1 matching 8 bases. From germline, CDR1 is SGDLS and CDR2 YYNGEE. Trimming removed 4 bases from V and 2 bases from J; junction bases left unmatched: 12. The CDR3 consists of 17 residues. The CDR3 reads CASSPSGTGALTDTQYF. In nucleotides, the CDR3 is TGTGCCAGCAGCCCATCCGGGACAGGAGCTCTCACAGATACGCAGTATTTT.

This chain uses TRBV5-1 with TRBJ1-3; 9 nucleotides align to TRBD1. Germline loops: CDR1 SGHRS, CDR2 YFSETQ. V was pared by 4 bases and J by 0 bases, with 8 bases of the junction left unmatched. CDR3 length equals 17 residues. The chain's CDR3 is CASSPTGGRSSGNTIYF. In DNA form, the CDR3 reads TGCGCCAGCAGCCCGACAGGGGGAAGAAGCTCTGGAAACACCATATATTTT.

The chain uses TRBV5-1 and TRBJ1-1; weak D call: TRBD1 (6 bases). The length of the CDR3 is 15 residues. Germline CDR1 and CDR2: SGHRS and YFSETQ. The germline V and J ends were trimmed by 0 bases and 7 bases, with 16 bases remaining between them. The CDR3 is CASSLDSPDSLEAFF. In nucleotides, the CDR3 is TGCGCCAGCAGCTTGGATTCTCCGGACAGCCTTGAAGCTTTCTTT.

This clone was seen a handful of times. V and J are TRBV18 and TRBJ2-7, with 10 nucleotides matching TRBD1. The V segment lost 3 bases and the J segment 6 bases; nucleotides outside the gene matches: 5. The germline V gene encodes CDR1 KGHSH and CDR2 LQKENI. The CDR3 has 14 residues. CDR3 region: CASSPGQGEGEQYF. For the CDR3, the DNA is TGTGCCAGCTCACCCGGACAGGGGGAAGGCGAGCAGTACTTC.

The V call is TRBV6-5, the J call TRBJ1-4; 8 nucleotides match TRBD1. V dropped 6 bases and J dropped 3; count of bases not matched to a gene: 3. There are 14 residues in the CDR3. Germline-derived CDR1 and CDR2 are MNHEY and SVGAGI. CDR3 DNA: TGTGCCAGCAGAGACAGGGGATCTAATGAAAAACTGTTTTTT. Translated, it gives CASRDRGSNEKLFF.

J is TRBJ2-7 and V is TRBV11-2, with TRBD1 identical over 7 bases. Trimming took 3 bases from V and 6 from J; bases not matched to a gene: 5. The germline V gene encodes CDR1 SGHAT and CDR2 FQNNGV. The length of the CDR3 is 13 residues. The CDR3 loop reads CASSFGTAPEQYF. The DNA of the CDR3 is TGTGCCAGCAGCTTTGGGACAGCTCCCGAGCAGTACTTC. Based on the CDR3 plus reference TRBV11-2 and TRBJ2-7, the full variable domain is EAGVAQSPRYKIIEKRQSVAFWCNPISGHATLYWYQQILGQGPKLLIQFQNNGVVDDSQLPKDRFSAERLKGVDSTLKIQPAKLEDSAVYLCASSFGTAPEQYFGPGTRLTVT.